These 8 T cell receptor beta chains share one sample of origin, sequenced in a study of blood T cell repertoires in COVID-19. Assay: immunoSEQ multiplex PCR; the TCRdb copy retains only in-frame clones and omits some. The sample has over 200,000 clones; 89% are singletons. The sample comprised peripheral blood. The receptors were sampled from a man in his sixties who had recovered from COVID-19.

This rearrangement joins TRBV19 to TRBJ2-3; TRBD2 aligns across 8 bases. Trimming at V came to 6 bases and at J to 2 bases, leaving 4 bases not matched to a gene. In germline, CDR1 is LNHDA, CDR2 SQIVND (reference sequence). The length of the CDR3 is 14 residues. The CDR3 spells CASRRAGVTDTQYF. As DNA, the CDR3 is TGTGCCAGTAGAAGAGCGGGGGTCACAGATACGCAGTATTTT.

The chain is built from TRBV25-1 and TRBJ1-2; 8 nucleotides align to TRBD1. V dropped 1 base and J dropped 3; count of bases not matched to a gene: 4. The V gene's germline CDR1 is MGHDK and CDR2 SYGVNS. The CDR3 spans 15 residues. The CDR3 here is CASSEFATGDYGYTF. The CDR3 DNA reads TGTGCCAGCAGTGAATTCGCGACAGGGGACTATGGCTACACCTTC.

This chain uses TRBV28 with TRBJ2-2; 10 bases are a match to TRBD2. The CDR3 contains 15 residues. CDR1 MDHEN and CDR2 SYDVKM come from the germline V gene. Unmatched junction bases numbered 3, after V lost 8 bases and J lost 0 bases. CDR3 in DNA: TGTGCCAGCTGTCTAGCGGGAGCGAACACCGGGGAGCTGTTTTTT. The encoded protein is CASCLAGANTGELFF.

The CDR3 here is CASSPTESGELFF. The DNA for the CDR3 is TGTGCCAGCTCGCCCACGGAGAGCGGGGAGCTGTTTTTT. The gene calls are TRBV18 and TRBJ2-2; D uncertain. Germline CDR1 is KGHSH and CDR2 is LQKENI. V dropped 6 bases and J dropped 7 bases, with 12 bases sitting between them. This CDR3 has 13 amino acids. The full variable domain, rest sourced from reference TRBV18 and TRBJ2-2, is NAGVMQNPRHLVRRRGQEARLRCSPMKGHSHVYWYRQLPEEGLKFMVYLQKENIIDESGMPKERFSAEFPKEGPSILRIQQVVRGDSAAYFCASSPTESGELFFGEGSRLTVL.

This chain connects TRBV4-2 to TRBJ2-7; D uncertain. Germline CDR1 LGHNA, CDR2 YNFKEQ. The CDR3 loop spans 16 amino acids. Trimming removed 1 base from V and 0 bases from J, with 13 bases in between. The CDR3 sequence is CASSQVGSFSSYEQYF. Written as DNA, the CDR3 is TGTGCCAGCAGCCAAGTAGGTAGCTTCTCCTCCTACGAGCAGTACTTC.

In its sample, this clone was seen many times. The chain uses TRBV2 and TRBJ1-2, with TRBD1 matching over 9 bases. V shed 2 bases, J shed 4 bases, and the junction held 8 bases outside the gene matches. Germline V CDR1 and CDR2: SNHLY, FYNNEI. This CDR3 has 16 residues. The CDR3 DNA reads TGTGCCAGCAGTGAAAACAGGGGGCCCACCGCCTATGGCTACACCTTC. Amino acids: CASSENRGPTAYGYTF.

V gene TRBV7-3 combines with J gene TRBJ2-3; 8 bases agree with TRBD2. The germline V gene has CDR1 SGHTA and CDR2 FQGTGA. This CDR3 is 15 amino acids long. After removal of 0 bases from V and 5 bases from J, the junction contained 4 bases not matched to a gene. CDR3 sequence reads: CASSLTSGVGDTQYF. The CDR3, as DNA: TGTGCCAGCAGCTTAACTAGCGGGGTGGGAGATACGCAGTATTTT.

The chain uses TRBV5-4 and TRBJ2-5; D gene unclear. The germline V gene has CDR1 SGHNT and CDR2 YYREEE (reference sequence). This CDR3 is built from 15 residues. V was trimmed by 3 bases and J by 4 bases, leaving 16 bases between them. This chain's CDR3 is CASSSMTVTRETQYF. The CDR3 DNA reads as TGTGCCAGCAGCTCGATGACTGTCACAAGAGAGACCCAGTACTTC.